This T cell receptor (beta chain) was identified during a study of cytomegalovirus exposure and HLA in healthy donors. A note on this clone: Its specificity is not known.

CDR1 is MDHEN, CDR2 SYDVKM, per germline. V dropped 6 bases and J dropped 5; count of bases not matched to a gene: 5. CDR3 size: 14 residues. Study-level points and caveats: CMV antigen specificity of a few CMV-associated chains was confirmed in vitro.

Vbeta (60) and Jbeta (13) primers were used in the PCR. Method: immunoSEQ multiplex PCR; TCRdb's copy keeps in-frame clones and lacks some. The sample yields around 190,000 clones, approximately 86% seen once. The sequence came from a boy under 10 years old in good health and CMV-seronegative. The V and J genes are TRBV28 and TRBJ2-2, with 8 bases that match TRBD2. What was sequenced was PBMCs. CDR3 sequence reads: CASSPGGDTGELFF. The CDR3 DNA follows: TGTGCCAGCAGCCCGGGGGGGGATACCGGGGAGCTGTTTTTT.